The 13 T cell receptor beta chains below all came from one sample that was sequenced in a study of shared clonotypes between healthy human individuals (dated by TCRdb to the early 2020s). Library prep was done by the immunoSEQ multiplex PCR assay. TCRdb obtained this table from immuneACCESS and retained in-frame rearrangements with V and J assigned. These tables miss some clones; where compared with another copy, unresolved V genes account for less than half of the shortfall, and the remainder is unexplained. The sample profile shows roughly 2,500,000 clones; 80% to 95% of them were found once. 0.36% of the sample belongs to the ten largest clones. The sequenced sample was naive CD4+ T cells from PBMCs. What this sample's cell subset or site label stands for: CD45RA+ positively selected. These receptors originate from a man younger than 35 in good health. Some clones in this sample may be carry-over from other donors' samples.

The chain uses TRBV27 and TRBJ2-7; TRBD2 aligns across 7 bases. This CDR3 is 16 amino acids long. V was pared by 5 bases and J by 0 bases, with 10 bases of the junction left unmatched. Germline V gives CDR1 MNHEY, CDR2 SMNVEV (reference sequence). The CDR3 loop is CASSREGPTYSYEQYF. Here the CDR3 DNA reads TGTGCCAGCAGTAGGGAGGGGCCTACATACTCCTACGAGCAGTACTTC.

The chain employs TRBV9 and TRBJ2-3; D is unresolved. Germline V lookup: CDR1 SGDLS, CDR2 YYNGEE. CDR3 size: 15 residues. The V gene lost 2 bases and the J gene lost 4 bases, with 14 bases spanning the gap. CDR3 coding DNA: TGTGCCAGCAGCGTTCTGACCGTTTCCCCAGATACGCAGTATTTT. Translated: CASSVLTVSPDTQYF.

V usage is TRBV6-5 and J usage is TRBJ1-1, with D possibly being TRBD1 (6 bases). V was trimmed by 3 bases and J by 4 bases, leaving 15 bases between them. CDR3 length: 15 amino acids. CDR1 is MNHEY and CDR2 is SVGAGI in the germline V gene. The CDR3 nucleotides read TGTGCCAGCAGTTATAAGGGGGGGAAAGTCACTGAAGCTTTCTTT. Protein sequence: CASSYKGGKVTEAFF.

This clone was seen a single time. The chain employs TRBV7-2 and TRBJ1-2, with TRBD1 matching 9 bases. This CDR3 has 15 amino acids. Germline V gene sequence: CDR1 SGHTA, CDR2 FQGNSA. V shed 5 bases and J 4 bases; nucleotides not matched to a gene: 8. Here the CDR3 reads CASSRPDRGSYGYTF. For the CDR3, the DNA is TGTGCCAGCAGCCGACCGGACAGGGGAAGCTATGGCTACACCTTC.

This chain connects TRBV4-3 to TRBJ2-7, with D perhaps TRBD1 (8 bases). Per the germline V gene, CDR1 is LGHNA and CDR2 is YSLEER. The CDR3 is 16 amino acids. Trimming took 0 bases from V and 3 from J, leaving 15 bases between them. The DNA of the CDR3 is TGCGCCAGCAGCCAAGACGGGAGGACAGGGTTCTACGAGCAGTACTTC. It yields the protein CASSQDGRTGFYEQYF.

The DNA for the CDR3 is TGTGCCAGCAGCCCCTATAGCGGGAGGATGTACAATGAGCAGTTCTTC. The encoded protein is CASSPYSGRMYNEQFF. V gene TRBV11-1 combines with J gene TRBJ2-1; 10 positions agree with TRBD2. Germline CDR1 reads SGHAT; CDR2 reads FQDESV (reference sequence). The CDR3 loop spans 16 amino acids. The junction had 8 bases not matched to a gene; V was cut back by 5 bases and J by 4 bases.

In its sample, this clone was seen a few times. This chain uses TRBV28 with TRBJ1-4; D unresolved. Trimming took off 4 bases at V and 10 bases at J, with 10 bases between the two ends. The CDR3 contains 12 residues. Germline V gene sequence: CDR1 MDHEN, CDR2 SYDVKM. The CDR3 reads CASSSLVGKLFF. The CDR3 region has the DNA TGTGCCAGCAGTTCCCTCGTGGGAAAACTGTTTTTT.

The chain uses TRBV11-2 and TRBJ2-7; 7 nucleotides line up with TRBD1. The germline CDR1 and CDR2 sequences are SGHAT and FQNNGV. V trimming: 3 bases; J trimming: 4 bases; junction bases outside the gene matches: 6. The CDR3 has 14 amino acids. CDR3 coding DNA: TGTGCCAGCAGCTTTACAAGGGGGCTGTACGAGCAGTACTTC. As protein: CASSFTRGLYEQYF.

The chain joins TRBV6-5 to TRBJ1-1; the D gene is possibly TRBD1 (5 bases). This CDR3 is built from 14 residues. The germline V and J ends were trimmed by 7 bases and 1 base, with 13 bases remaining between them. Germline V gene data show CDR1 as MNHEY and CDR2 as SVGAGI. The chain's CDR3 is CASTTQTANTEAFF. The CDR3 DNA reads as TGTGCCAGCACCACACAGACAGCGAACACTGAAGCTTTCTTT.

As concerns this clone: The sample contains more than one DNA sequence encoding this CDR3. This sequence joins TRBV7-3 and TRBJ2-2; maybe TRBD2 (5 bases). CDR3 length: 14 amino acids. Trimming took off 4 bases at V and 2 bases at J, with 8 bases between the two ends. Germline loops: CDR1 SGHTA, CDR2 FQGTGA. Here the CDR3 DNA reads TGTGCCAGCAGCTGGGGAGTTAACACCGGGGAGCTGTTTTTT. It codes for CASSWGVNTGELFF.

J is TRBJ2-3 and V is TRBV7-9; tentatively, D is TRBD1 or TRBD2 (5 bases each). Germline V gives CDR1 SEHNR, CDR2 FQNEAQ (reference sequence). This CDR3 is 16 amino acids long. V was pared by 5 bases and J by 0 bases, with 15 bases between. This CDR3 is CASSTLRWGSTDTQYF. The CDR3 region has the DNA TGTGCCAGCAGCACACTTCGTTGGGGGAGCACAGATACGCAGTATTTT.

V gene TRBV5-4 combines with J gene TRBJ1-4; 10 bases are shared with TRBD1. V was pared by 0 bases and J by 7 bases, with 3 bases of the junction left unmatched. CDR3 length: 15 residues. CDR1 is SGHNT, CDR2 YYREEE, per germline (reference sequence). As DNA, the CDR3 is TGTGCCAGCAGCTTGGAGGGACAGGGGTTTGAAAAACTGTTTTTT. This gives the protein CASSLEGQGFEKLFF.

The V call is TRBV4-2, the J call TRBJ2-3; D is perhaps TRBD2 (5 bases). Germline V lookup: CDR1 LGHNA, CDR2 YNFKEQ. This CDR3 spans 20 amino acids. The ends were cut back, 1 base at V and 6 bases at J, with 29 bases in the middle. The CDR3 region is CASSQGSSLVFSMWEDTQYF. CDR3 bases: TGTGCCAGCAGCCAAGGTTCTAGTCTAGTTTTTTCAATGTGGGAGGATACGCAGTATTTT.